This TCR beta chain was sequenced during a study of cytomegalovirus exposure and HLA in healthy donors. Whole-study findings and limits: Sequences of the TCR beta chain were said to predict the HLA-A and HLA-B alleles of most subjects accurately. The study put some 150 TCR beta chains on its list as cytomegalovirus-associated.

The CDR3 has 18 residues. Germline V gene data show CDR1 as MDHEN and CDR2 as SYDVKM. The J segment lost 5 bases and the V segment lost 7 bases, leaving 11 bases of the junction unmatched. With 60 Vbeta and 13 Jbeta primers, the PCR was carried out. This table comes from immunoSEQ multiplex PCR, and its TCRdb copy is limited to in-frame clones, with some not included. The table lists some 200,000 clones, 80% to 85% of them singletons. A remark on this clone: The target antigen is unknown.

The rearrangement uses TRBV28 and TRBJ2-2; 15 bases fit TRBD2. Sequenced sample: PBMCs. The clonotype was recovered from a woman in her 30s in good health and CMV-seronegative. This chain's CDR3 is CASTLSGLAGGPTGELFF. The DNA of the CDR3 is TGTGCCAGCACCCTTTCAGGACTAGCGGGAGGGCCGACCGGGGAGCTGTTTTTT.